Following are 4 T cell receptor beta chains from one sample sequenced in a study of shared clonotypes between healthy human individuals. Terminally differentiated effector memory CD45RA+ cells were excluded by CCR7 positive selection of CD45RO-negative cells. The repertoire was sequenced with immunoSEQ multiplex PCR; TCRdb's copy has only in-frame clones and lacks some. Among about 680,000 clones listed, approximately 90% were seen once. The sequencing sample was made of naive CD8+ T cells sorted from blood. These receptors all come from a man aged 30 to 39 in good health.

This clone was counted a single time. This chain's CDR3 is CASSLSGQGSGANVLTF. CDR3 coding DNA: TGCGCCAGCAGCTTGTCGGGACAGGGCTCTGGGGCCAACGTCCTGACTTTC. The chain carries TRBV5-1 and TRBJ2-6, with TRBD1 identical over 9 bases. V shed 1 base, J shed 0 bases, and the junction held 2 bases outside the gene matches. Germline CDR1 is SGHRS and CDR2 is YFSETQ. CDR3 length: 17 residues.

This clone has only one observation. The genes are TRBV7-2 and TRBJ2-1; the match to TRBD1 covers 8 bases. This CDR3 spans 17 amino acids. Germline V gene data show CDR1 as SGHTA and CDR2 as FQGNSA. J was trimmed by 2 bases and V by 5 bases; bases with no gene match: 11. The CDR3: CASSPYPTGGTYNEQFF. The CDR3 DNA sequence: TGTGCCAGCAGCCCTTACCCAACAGGGGGGACCTACAATGAGCAGTTCTTC. The full variable domain, its missing parts supplied by reference TRBV7-2 and TRBJ2-1, is GAGVSQSPSNKVTEKGKDVELRCDPISGHTALYWYRQSLGQGLEFLIYFQGNSAPDKSGLPSDRFSAERTGGSVSTLTIQRTQQEDSAVYLCASSPYPTGGTYNEQFFGPGTRLTVL.

The V and J genes are TRBV5-8 and TRBJ2-7; D may match TRBD1 or TRBD2 (5 bases each). The CDR3 sequence is 12 residues long. The germline gives CDR1 SGHTS, CDR2 YDEGEE. Trimming removed 2 bases at V and 7 bases at J, with 10 bases between. This CDR3 reads CASSFTGLEQYF. DNA for the CDR3: TGTGCCAGCAGCTTCACAGGACTTGAGCAGTACTTC.

This clone was picked up one time. This rearrangement joins TRBV4-1 to TRBJ2-7; the match to TRBD1 covers 7 bases. The V gene's germline CDR1 is MGHRA and CDR2 YSYEKL. The CDR3 is made up of 15 amino acids. J gave up 7 bases and V 2 bases, and 11 bases lay outside the gene matches. The chain's CDR3 is CASSQLGTATSEQYF. The CDR3 DNA reads TGCGCCAGCAGCCAACTGGGGACAGCTACCAGTGAGCAGTACTTC.